The 23 T cell receptor beta chains below all came from one sample that was sequenced in a study of Graves' ophthalmopathy and Graves' hyperthyroidism. Beta-chain TCR CDR3 regions were amplified from RNA transcripts. The authors performed first-round RT-PCR with HTBI primers and then a second-round multiplex PCR. In TCRdb, the multiplex PCR reads were re-called with MiXCR into one record per CDR3 protein. Among hundreds of thousands of distinct CDR3 sequences listed, around 21% were seen once. Sequencing input: peripheral blood. These receptors were obtained from a woman between 18 and 30 years old with stable Graves' hyperthyroidism.

The rearrangement joins TRBV13 to TRBJ1-1; the D gene is possibly TRBD1 (6 bases). The V and J ends lost 2 bases and 7 bases respectively, with 14 bases between them. The CDR3 is 14 amino acids. The germline CDR1 and CDR2 sequences are PRHDT and FYEKMQ (reference sequence). CDR3 amino acids: CASSLRFHRVEAFF. The CDR3 nucleotides are TGTGCCAGCAGCTTAAGATTCCACAGGGTTGAAGCTTTCTTT.

The table lists this clonotype with a few counts. The chain has TRBV3-1 and TRBJ2-7, with TRBD2 as a possible D gene (6 bases). V was trimmed by 0 bases and J by 0 bases, leaving 6 bases between them. Per germline, CDR1 LGHDT and CDR2 YNNKEL (reference sequence). The CDR3 runs to 14 residues. CDR3 protein: CASSQDGGSYEQYF. The DNA for the CDR3 is TGTGCCAGCAGCCAAGACGGGGGCTCCTACGAGCAGTACTTC.

This clonotype was observed at least ten times. V and J are TRBV14 and TRBJ2-7; 7 nucleotides line up with TRBD1. J lost 7 bases, V lost 5 bases, and 11 bases had no gene match. Germline V gene data show CDR1 as SGHDN and CDR2 as FVKESK. The CDR3 runs 14 residues. This chain's CDR3 is CASSVNRGSREQYF. CDR3 nucleotides: TGTGCCAGCAGCGTTAACAGGGGCTCAAGGGAGCAGTACTTC.

The sample holds many counts of this clonotype. The chain couples TRBV20-1 to TRBJ2-2, with 14 nucleotides matching TRBD2. Germline-derived CDR1 and CDR2 are DFQATT and SNEGSKA (reference sequence). The CDR3 has 15 amino acids. V lost 6 bases, J lost 3 bases, and 3 bases stayed unmatched. This CDR3 is CSAKTSGRDTGELFF. CDR3 nucleotides: TGCAGTGCCAAGACTAGCGGGAGGGACACCGGGGAGCTGTTTTTT.

The J gene is TRBJ2-7, the V gene TRBV6-1, with a tentative D call TRBD2 (7 bases). CDR1 and CDR2 from the germline V gene are MNHNS and SASEGT. The germline V and J ends were trimmed by 4 bases and 2 bases, with 15 bases remaining between them. The CDR3 spans 15 residues. The CDR3 loop reads CASSGGGVFPYEQYF. In nucleotides, the CDR3 is TGTGCCAGCAGTGGAGGGGGGGTTTTCCCCTACGAGCAGTACTTC.

Turning to this clonotype: A read error may be the cause here, since a much bigger clone is one base away. This rearrangement joins TRBV3-1 to TRBJ2-7; 9 bases fit TRBD2. Germline CDR1 and CDR2: LGHDT and YNNKEL (reference sequence). This CDR3 contains 14 residues. The V segment lost 8 bases and the J segment 0 bases; nucleotides outside the gene matches: 5. CDR3 amino acids: CASRFSGSSYEQYF. The CDR3 nucleotides are TGTGCCAGCCGCTTTAGCGGGAGCTCCTACGAGCAGTACTTC.

This clonotype was picked up a small number of times. The chain is built from TRBV19 and TRBJ1-2, with 8 positions matching TRBD1. The V gene end was trimmed by 5 bases and the J gene end by 2 bases; junction bases not matched to a gene: 10. Germline CDR1 and CDR2: LNHDA and SQIVND (reference sequence). The length of the CDR3 is 16 residues. This chain's CDR3 is CASSASTGTGNYGYTF. CDR3 bases: TGTGCCAGTAGTGCCTCAACCGGGACAGGAAACTATGGCTACACCTTC. The whole variable domain, filled in from reference TRBV19 and TRBJ1-2, reads DGGITQSPKYLFRKEGQNVTLSCEQNLNHDAMYWYRQDPGQGLRLIYYSQIVNDFQKGDIAEGYSVSREKKESFPLTVTSAQKNPTAFYLCASSASTGTGNYGYTFGSGTRLTVV.

This clonotype was detected ten times or more. This chain uses TRBV11-2 with TRBJ1-5; D call uncertain. Trimming removed 0 bases from V and 6 bases from J, with 3 bases in between. Germline lookup yields CDR1 SGHAT and CDR2 FQNNGV. The CDR3 sequence is 12 residues long. The CDR3 region is CASSLESQPQHF. The CDR3 bases are TGTGCCAGCAGCTTAGAAAGTCAGCCCCAGCATTTT.

Concerning this clonotype itself: The germline gene is not matched at one end of the junction; a read error may be the cause. The rearrangement links TRBV12-3 or TRBV12-4 to TRBJ2-4; TRBD1 is a possible D gene (5 bases). The CDR3 loop spans 15 amino acids. Here the CDR3 DNA reads TGTGCCAGCAGTTTACGCCAGGGTATGGGTGAGACCAAGTTCTTC. It is translated as CASSLRQGMGETKFF.

This clonotype was counted a few times. V and J are TRBV12-3 or TRBV12-4 and TRBJ1-2, with D maybe TRBD1 (6 bases). Deletions cut 5 bases from V and 8 bases from J, with 21 bases between. The length of the CDR3 is 15 residues. The CDR3: CASSTVGGKQPGYTF. CDR3 nucleotides: TGTGCCAGCAGTACGGTCGGGGGCAAACAACCGGGCTACACCTTC.

This clonotype was observed many times. The chain recombines TRBV6-1 with TRBJ2-2, with a weak D call TRBD2 (6 bases). There are 13 residues in the CDR3. Trimming removed 5 bases at V and 6 bases at J, with 10 bases between. Germline-derived CDR1 and CDR2 are MNHNS and SASEGT. This CDR3 is CASSRDFPGELFF. CDR3 in DNA: TGTGCCAGCAGTCGGGACTTCCCCGGGGAGCTGTTTTTT.

At least ten counts were recorded for this clonotype. The CDR3 region has the DNA TGCAGTGCTAGAGTACCACCCGGGACTGAGAATCAGCCCCAGCATTTT. It translates to CSARVPPGTENQPQHF. This sequence joins TRBV20-1 and TRBJ1-5, with a weak D call TRBD1 (5 bases). V lost 1 base to trimming and J lost 4 bases, with 17 bases between them. This CDR3 has 16 residues. Looked up from germline, CDR1 is DFQATT and CDR2 is SNEGSKA (reference sequence).

This clonotype was recorded at least ten times. J is TRBJ2-5 and V is TRBV3-1; unclear D gene. Germline V gene lookup returns CDR1 LGHDT and CDR2 YNNKEL (reference sequence). The V end was cut by 1 base, the J end by 7 bases, with 7 bases between. CDR3 length: 12 amino acids. The CDR3 sequence is CASSQGWATQYF. As DNA, the CDR3 is TGTGCCAGCAGCCAAGGGTGGGCGACCCAGTACTTC.

This clonotype came up many times. The CDR3 DNA follows: TGCAGTGCTAGTGATAGGGTGAATCAGCCCCAGCATTTT. Its translation is CSASDRVNQPQHF. The gene calls are TRBV20-1 and TRBJ1-5, with D uncertain. Germline loops: CDR1 DFQATT, CDR2 SNEGSKA (reference sequence). CDR3 length: 13 amino acids. V lost 3 bases to trimming and J lost 4 bases, with 10 bases between them.

This clonotype was detected ten times or more. The CDR3 DNA is TGCAGTGCTCAGGGGGGATTGAGCAATCAGCCCCAGCATTTT. Its translation is CSAQGGLSNQPQHF. The chain combines TRBV20-1 with TRBJ1-5, with 7 bases identical to TRBD1. The CDR3 totals 14 residues. V gave up 5 bases and J gave up 1 base; unmatched junction bases: 5. Germline V gives CDR1 DFQATT, CDR2 SNEGSKA (reference sequence).

This clonotype has at least ten counts. This chain connects TRBV20-1 to TRBJ2-7; D call uncertain. Germline V CDR1 and CDR2: DFQATT, SNEGSKA (reference sequence). CDR3 length: 14 residues. V shed 0 bases and J shed 0 bases, with 9 bases lying between them. CDR3 loop: CSARDLTASYEQYF. CDR3 bases: TGCAGTGCTAGAGATTTGACCGCCTCCTACGAGCAGTACTTC.

This clonotype was detected ten times or more. The rearrangement links TRBV28 to TRBJ1-5, with TRBD1 identical over 10 bases. The germline V gene encodes CDR1 MDHEN and CDR2 SYDVKM. The trim removed 5 bases at V and 6 bases at J, leaving 10 bases unmatched. The CDR3 is 16 residues long. As DNA, the CDR3 is TGTGCCAGCAGTACTTCAGACAGGGGGCGAGGTCAGCCCCAGCATTTT. Its translation is CASSTSDRGRGQPQHF. Based on the CDR3 plus reference TRBV28 and TRBJ1-5, the full variable domain is DVKVTQSSRYLVKRTGEKVFLECVQDMDHENMFWYRQDPGLGLRLIYFSYDVKMKEKGDIPEGYSVSREKKERFSLILESASTNQTSMYLCASSTSDRGRGQPQHFGDGTRLSIL.

This clonotype was found a few times. The V gene is TRBV15, the J gene TRBJ2-7, with D uncertain. Looked up from germline, CDR1 is LNHNV and CDR2 is YYDKDF (reference sequence). Trimming removed 0 bases from V and 1 base from J, with 10 bases in between. This CDR3 is 15 amino acids long. CDR3 nucleotide sequence: TGTGCCACCAGCAGAGATGAGACCAGATCCTACGAGCAGTACTTC. Encoded protein: CATSRDETRSYEQYF.

This clonotype was seen at least ten times. V usage is TRBV2 and J usage is TRBJ1-5; D is unclear. With 4 bases removed from V and 3 bases from J, the gap between germline ends came to 7 bases. CDR1 is SNHLY and CDR2 is FYNNEI in the germline V gene. CDR3 length: 13 residues. CDR3 sequence (DNA): TGTGCCAGCAGTGGCGGCTTCAATCAGCCCCAGCATTTT. This encodes CASSGGFNQPQHF.

This clonotype was found a few times. The chain combines TRBV27 with TRBJ2-7, with D tentatively TRBD2 (5 bases). V lost 8 bases, J lost 1 base, and 12 bases lay in between. CDR1 is MNHEY and CDR2 is SMNVEV in the germline V gene (reference sequence). The CDR3 sequence is 13 residues long. CDR3 in DNA: TGTGCCAGCGCTAACGGGGTTTCCTACGAGCAGTACTTC. It specifies CASANGVSYEQYF.

The chain employs TRBV27 and TRBJ2-7; either TRBD1 or TRBD2 may supply D (6 bases each). CDR1 and CDR2 from the germline V gene are MNHEY and SMNVEV (reference sequence). V lost 6 bases, J lost 6 bases, and 15 bases lay in between. The CDR3 is 13 amino acids. The DNA of the CDR3 is TGTGCCAGCAGATTTACAGGGAGGCGCGAGCAGTACTTC. Translation: CASRFTGRREQYF.

Many counts were recorded for this clonotype. V is TRBV15 and J is TRBJ2-7; maybe TRBD1 (5 bases). The germline V gene encodes CDR1 LNHNV and CDR2 YYDKDF (reference sequence). The germline V and J ends were trimmed by 0 bases and 3 bases, with 9 bases remaining between them. The CDR3 is made up of 14 amino acids. The CDR3 coding sequence is TGTGCCACCAGCAGAGATACAGGAGACTACGAGCAGTACTTC. This encodes CATSRDTGDYEQYF.

There are a few counts of this clonotype. This chain uses TRBV6-1 with TRBJ1-6; D perhaps matches TRBD1 (5 bases). V was trimmed by 6 bases and J by 0 bases, leaving 12 bases between them. This CDR3 contains 16 residues. Germline V lookup: CDR1 MNHNS, CDR2 SASEGT. The CDR3 loop is CASSRGTSSYNSPLHF. The DNA for the CDR3 is TGTGCCAGCAGCCGGGGGACGAGCTCCTATAATTCACCCCTCCACTTT.